The 9 T cell receptor beta chains reported below all come from one sample, sequenced in a study of human T cells and chemical hapten exposure. One entry per CDR3 protein results from TCRdb running MiXCR on the RACE reads. The table records roughly 200,000 distinct CDR3 sequences, 24% of them present only once. Specified time point: patch test 3, about 24 weeks after DPC sensitization. Treatment indicated: therapeutic diphenylcyclopropenone sensitization with weekly scalp DPC. The input for sequencing was whole blood, taken in connection with sensitization to the hapten diphenylcyclopropenone (DPC). Every receptor here comes from a woman in her thirties or forties with alopecia areata. Some clones in this sample may be carry-over from other donors' samples.

This clonotype occurred once. J is TRBJ2-1 and V is TRBV20-1; D perhaps matches TRBD1 (6 bases). Germline V gene lookup returns CDR1 DFQATT and CDR2 SNEGSKA (reference sequence). The germline V and J ends were trimmed by 3 bases and 10 bases, with 13 bases remaining between them. The CDR3 is 12 amino acids. CDR3 in amino acids: CSARGPTGEQFF. CDR3 sequence (DNA): TGCAGTGCTAGGGGACCCACAGGGGAGCAGTTCTTC.

This clonotype was counted between two and nine times. The gene calls are TRBV5-6 and TRBJ2-7, with D perhaps matching TRBD1 or TRBD2 (5 bases each). The CDR3 is made up of 15 amino acids. Germline V CDR1 and CDR2: SGHDT, YYEEEE. The germline V and J ends were trimmed by 3 bases and 2 bases, with 15 bases remaining between them. The CDR3 DNA reads TGTGCCAGCAGCTGGGGGTACCAGGGACCCTACGAGCAGTACTTC. Amino acid sequence: CASSWGYQGPYEQYF.

At least ten counts were recorded for this clonotype. CDR3: CASSPPTSGPAYNEQFF. The DNA of the CDR3 is TGTGCCAGCAGCCCCCCGACTAGCGGGCCCGCCTACAATGAGCAGTTCTTC. The V and J genes are TRBV7-9 and TRBJ2-1; 10 nucleotides align to TRBD2. The V and J ends lost 5 bases and 2 bases, in that order; junction bases with no gene match: 9. Germline lookup yields CDR1 SEHNR and CDR2 FQNEAQ (reference sequence). There are 17 residues in the CDR3.

This clonotype showed up just once. The chain links TRBV9 to TRBJ2-1; D possibly corresponds to TRBD2 (6 bases). CDR3 size: 15 residues. Trimming took 1 base from V and 7 from J, leaving 15 bases between them. CDR1 SGDLS and CDR2 YYNGEE come from the germline V gene. CDR3 DNA sequence: TGTGCCAGCAGCGTAAGTAGCGGCTCCCGGAATGAGCAGTTCTTC. It yields the protein CASSVSSGSRNEQFF.

This chain's CDR3 is CSARGAGKSYNEQFF. CDR3 DNA sequence: TGCAGTGCTAGAGGGGCGGGGAAGTCCTACAATGAGCAGTTCTTC. The chain joins TRBV20-1 to TRBJ2-1; perhaps TRBD2 as D (6 bases). The CDR3 runs to 15 residues. CDR1 DFQATT and CDR2 SNEGSKA come from the germline V gene (reference sequence). V was clipped by 1 base and J by 1 base, with 11 bases between them.

This clonotype showed up just a few times. The V gene is TRBV10-3, the J gene TRBJ2-1; D uncertain. V lost 0 bases to trimming and J lost 3 bases, with 12 bases between them. The CDR3 consists of 16 residues. Germline CDR1 reads ENHRY; CDR2 reads SYGVKD. CDR3 in amino acids: CAISESPTSVYNEQFF. As DNA, the CDR3 is TGTGCCATCAGTGAGTCTCCTACGAGCGTCTACAATGAGCAGTTCTTC.

There are a few counts of this clonotype. CDR3 sequence: CASSLGHVEETQYF. In nucleotides, the CDR3 is TGCGCCAGCAGCTTGGGGCACGTTGAAGAGACCCAGTACTTC. V is TRBV5-1 and J is TRBJ2-5, with D hard to call. The V end was cut by 0 bases, the J end by 3 bases, with 9 bases between. Germline CDR1 is SGHRS and CDR2 is YFSETQ. The CDR3 spans 14 residues.

The chain recombines TRBV20-1 with TRBJ2-3; D is possibly TRBD2 (6 bases). Germline values: CDR1 DFQATT, CDR2 SNEGSKA (reference sequence). The V end was cut by 8 bases, the J end by 0 bases, with 18 bases between. CDR3 length: 15 amino acids. CDR3 in amino acids: CSWLAGGTSTDTQYF. The CDR3 DNA reads TGCAGTTGGCTGGCCGGCGGGACTAGCACAGATACGCAGTATTTT.

This clonotype showed up many times. The genes are TRBV10-3 and TRBJ1-6, with 7 positions matching TRBD1. The CDR3 is 18 amino acids. Germline V gene data show CDR1 as ENHRY and CDR2 as SYGVKD. Unmatched junction bases numbered 5, after V lost 0 bases and J lost 0 bases. CDR3 nucleotides: TGTGCCATCAGTGAGTCCCGACAGGGCAGCTCCTATAATTCACCCCTCCACTTT. Translation gives CAISESRQGSSYNSPLHF.